This T cell receptor (beta chain) originates from a study of T cell responses to AZD1222 COVID-19 vaccine. Study overall: Researchers grouped second doses given at about 4 or about 12 weeks into one pool.

Regarding the study as a whole: In all cases, repertoires were sampled only after the peak T cell response. The number of AZD1222 recipients seropositive at baseline was only five or six.

As to this clone: The antigen is unknown.

The CDR3 runs to 14 residues. Trimming at V came to 7 bases and at J to 4 bases, leaving 9 bases not matched to a gene. In germline, CDR1 is SGHTA, CDR2 FQGNSA. Repertoires were generated with immunoSEQ multiplex PCR, while TCRdb's copy carries only in-frame clones and drops some. The sample lists about 180,000 clones, 75% to 95% occurring once. The clonotype originates from an adult in good health. The sample consisted of peripheral blood, taken on day 0 of AZD1222 vaccination. V is TRBV7-2 and J is TRBJ1-2; 7 bases are a match to TRBD1. This chain's CDR3 is CASIRQGTIYGYTF. Here the CDR3 DNA reads TGTGCCAGCATCCGACAGGGAACGATCTATGGCTACACCTTC.